The clone carrying this T cell receptor (beta chain) was seen a handful of times. The data stem from a study of T cell changes during pregnancy in multiple sclerosis. Unmatched junction bases numbered 5, after V lost 3 bases and J lost 4 bases. The length of the CDR3 is 15 residues. Looked up from germline, CDR1 is LGHNT and CDR2 is FRNRAP. The data were produced by immunoSEQ multiplex PCR, yet TCRdb's version contains in-frame clones alone and is incomplete. Counted here are 30,000 to 45,000 clones, around 92% occurring once; the ten biggest clones make up more than 0.4%. The sequence was obtained from a female donor with multiple sclerosis, enrolled in a pregnancy study. This rearrangement joins TRBV12-5 to TRBJ2-2; TRBD2 matches 7 bases. Source: CD4+ T cells from peripheral blood mononuclear cells, taken after pregnancy. CDR3 DNA: TGTGCTAGTGGTTTCCTGTCGGGGGGCACCGGGGAGCTGTTTTTT. Translation: CASGFLSGGTGELFF.